This T cell receptor (beta chain) is drawn from a study of blood T cell repertoires in COVID-19 (TCRdb year 2020). Looking at the study overall: Samples from collaborators originated in the United States, Italy and Spain and spanned both the acute and convalescent phases of COVID-19. The material from the prospective study consisted of cDNA or gDNA derived from T cells, B-cell-depleted T cells, or PBMCs. Deeply sampled blood TCRbeta repertoires from subjects exposed to, actively infected with, or recovered from COVID-19 were included in the dataset. The repertoires were made available in a free public database intended to serve as a resource for research on the immune response to SARS-CoV-2. The samples were drawn from the first 160 participants of the ongoing ImmuneRACE study and from more than 1,000 subjects provided by 6 global collaborators. Nearly every sample came with metadata listing a de-identified subject ID, COVID-19 status, age in years and sex. Where HLA class I and class II types were available, the types were taken from metadata supplied by the sample provider, not from assay-based typing. Points the paper makes about the study in general: The amount of clinical and demographic metadata varied by source and participant and was provided uncurated.

For this clone: Its antigen is not yet known. Base qualities are not at hand, and no much larger clone is one base apart.

TCRbeta CDR3 regions were amplified from genomic DNA using the immunoSEQ Assay, a bias-controlled multiplex PCR. Processing in the source paper ran as follows. Nucleated cell counts per sample were estimated from amplification of reference gene primers within the assay. To quantify the absolute abundance of each unique TCRbeta CDR3 rearrangement, sequence reads were collapsed and filtered. For each sample, productive Simpson clonality was calculated by taking the square root of Simpson's diversity index across productive rearrangements. Drawn from immuneACCESS, this table holds only the in-frame rearrangements with V and J called that TCRdb kept. Clones are partly lost; checked studies trace under half to an unresolved V gene and leave the rest unexplained. V, J and clone size derive from that table, while D and trimming were established from the DNA sequence. This sample has over 130,000 clones in its table, and around four fifths of those were observed once. The top ten hold 2.2% of the sample.

Including the terminal cysteine and phenylalanine, the CDR3 comprises 14 residues. The only DNA kept is the CDR3, 42 bases in frame from the first base. At the junction V is shortened by 3 bases and J by 7 bases, with 12 bases in between. According to the germline V gene (reference sequence), CDR1 reads SEHNR and CDR2 reads FQNEAQ. Each collaborating institution followed its own protocols to collect whole blood in K2EDTA tubes. For TCRbeta analysis, collaborators shipped samples in one of three forms: frozen whole blood, isolated PBMCs, or DNA extracted from either of those sample types. Specimen: peripheral blood. The chain uses TRBV7-9 and TRBJ1-4; there is no confident call for the D gene. This clonotype originated in a man between 65 and 85 years old with acute or convalescent COVID-19. CDR3 region: CASSLREDGEKLFF. Read as DNA, the sequence is TGTGCCAGCAGCTTGAGGGAAGACGGTGAAAAACTGTTTTTT. Outside the CDR3, residues come from the reference TRBV7-9 and TRBJ1-4 proteins, so the full variable domain is: DTGVSQNPRHKITKRGQNVTFRCDPISEHNRLYWYRQTLGQGPEFLTYFQNEAQLEKSRLLSDRFSAERPKGSFSTLEIQRTEQGDSAMYLCASSLREDGEKLFFGSGTQLSVL.